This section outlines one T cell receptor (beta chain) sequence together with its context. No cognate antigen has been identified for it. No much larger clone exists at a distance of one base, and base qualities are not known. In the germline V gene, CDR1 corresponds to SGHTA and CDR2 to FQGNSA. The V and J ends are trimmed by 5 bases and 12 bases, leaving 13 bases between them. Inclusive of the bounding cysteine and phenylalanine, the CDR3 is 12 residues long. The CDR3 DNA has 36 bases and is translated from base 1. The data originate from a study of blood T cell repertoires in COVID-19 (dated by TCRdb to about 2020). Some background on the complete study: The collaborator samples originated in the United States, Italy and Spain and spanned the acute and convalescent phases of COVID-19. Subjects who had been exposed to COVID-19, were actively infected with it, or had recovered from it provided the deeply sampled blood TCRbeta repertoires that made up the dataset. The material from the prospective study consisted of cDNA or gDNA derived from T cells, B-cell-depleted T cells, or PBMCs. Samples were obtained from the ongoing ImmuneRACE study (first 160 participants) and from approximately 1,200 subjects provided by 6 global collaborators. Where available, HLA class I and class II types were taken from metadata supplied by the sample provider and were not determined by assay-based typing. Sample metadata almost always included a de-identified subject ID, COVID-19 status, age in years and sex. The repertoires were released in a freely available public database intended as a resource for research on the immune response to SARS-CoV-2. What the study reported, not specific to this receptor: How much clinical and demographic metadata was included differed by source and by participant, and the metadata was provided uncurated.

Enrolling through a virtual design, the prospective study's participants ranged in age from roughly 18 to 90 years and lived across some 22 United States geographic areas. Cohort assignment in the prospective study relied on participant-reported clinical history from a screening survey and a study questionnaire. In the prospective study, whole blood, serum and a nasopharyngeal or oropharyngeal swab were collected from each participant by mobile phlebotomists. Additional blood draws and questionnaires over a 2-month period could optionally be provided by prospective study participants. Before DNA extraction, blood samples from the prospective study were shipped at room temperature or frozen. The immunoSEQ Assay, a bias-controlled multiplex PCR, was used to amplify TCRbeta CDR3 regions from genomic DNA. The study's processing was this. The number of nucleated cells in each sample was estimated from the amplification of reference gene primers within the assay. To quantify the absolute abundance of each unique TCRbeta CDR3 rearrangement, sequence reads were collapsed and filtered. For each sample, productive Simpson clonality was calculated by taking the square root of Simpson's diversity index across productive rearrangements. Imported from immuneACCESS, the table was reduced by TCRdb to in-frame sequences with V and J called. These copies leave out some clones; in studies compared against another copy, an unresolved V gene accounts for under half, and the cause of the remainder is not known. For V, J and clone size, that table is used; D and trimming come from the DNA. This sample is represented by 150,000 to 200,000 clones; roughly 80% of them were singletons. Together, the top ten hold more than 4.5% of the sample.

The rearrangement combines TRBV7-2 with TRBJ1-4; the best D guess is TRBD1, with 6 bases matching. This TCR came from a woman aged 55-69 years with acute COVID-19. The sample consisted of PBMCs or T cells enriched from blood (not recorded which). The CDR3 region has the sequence CASSPNRAELFF. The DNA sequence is TGTGCCAGCAGCCCCAACAGGGCCGAACTGTTTTTT.